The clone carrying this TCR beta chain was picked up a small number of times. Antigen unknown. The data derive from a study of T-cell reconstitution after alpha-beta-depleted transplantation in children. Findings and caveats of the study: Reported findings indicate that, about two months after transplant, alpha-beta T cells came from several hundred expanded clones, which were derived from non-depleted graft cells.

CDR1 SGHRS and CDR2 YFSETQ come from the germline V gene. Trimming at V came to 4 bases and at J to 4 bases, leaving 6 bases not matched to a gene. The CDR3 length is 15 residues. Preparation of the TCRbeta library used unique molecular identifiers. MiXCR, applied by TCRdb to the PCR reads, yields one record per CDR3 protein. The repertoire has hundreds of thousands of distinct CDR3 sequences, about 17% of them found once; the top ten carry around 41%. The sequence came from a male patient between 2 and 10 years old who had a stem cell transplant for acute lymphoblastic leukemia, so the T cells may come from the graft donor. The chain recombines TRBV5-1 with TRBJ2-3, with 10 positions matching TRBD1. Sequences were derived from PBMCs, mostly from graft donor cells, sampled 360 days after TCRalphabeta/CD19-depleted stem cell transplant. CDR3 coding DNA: TGCGCCAGCAGCCCGGGACAGGGGAGCGCAGATACGCAGTATTTT. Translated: CASSPGQGSADTQYF.